This passage covers 12 T cell receptor beta chains from one sample sequenced in a study of blood T cell dynamics during melanoma immunotherapy. Indicated time point: pre-treatment baseline. Some clones are missing from TCRdb's copy, which holds only in-frame ones; the method was immunoSEQ multiplex PCR. In the table there are almost 25,000 clones, roughly 85% of which are singletons. Sequencing used blood, obtained from a patient treated with checkpoint blockade. The origin of the receptors is a human donor with melanoma.

This chain connects TRBV7-3 to TRBJ2-7; D is undetermined. The CDR3 sequence is 14 residues long. The germline gives CDR1 SGHTA, CDR2 FQGTGA. V was shortened by 2 bases and J by 0 bases, with 8 bases between the two germline ends. The CDR3 spells CASSLRSVSYEQYF. For the CDR3, the DNA is TGTGCCAGCAGCTTACGCTCGGTCTCCTACGAGCAGTACTTC.

There are a few counts of this clone. The V and J genes are TRBV5-1 and TRBJ2-7; D is unclear. The CDR3 is 11 amino acids. CDR1 and CDR2 (germline): SGHRS, YFSETQ. V was clipped by 6 bases and J by 6 bases, with 10 bases between them. The CDR3 DNA reads TGCGCCAGCATGGAAGGGCTCGAGCAGTACTTC. Translating it yields CASMEGLEQYF.

The V and J genes are TRBV7-9 and TRBJ2-7; D is ambiguous. Germline lookup yields CDR1 SEHNR and CDR2 FQNEAQ (reference sequence). This CDR3 has 14 residues. Trimming shortened V by 1 base and J by 4 bases, and 11 bases separated the two germline ends. CDR3 DNA sequence: TGTGCCAGCAGCTTAGGAATGACCACTTACGAGCAGTACTTC. Its protein is CASSLGMTTYEQYF.

This chain joins TRBV28 and TRBJ2-7; D unresolved. The CDR3 extends over 11 amino acids. Between the trimmed V and J ends, which lost 3 bases and 4 bases, there was a span of 4 bases. Germline CDR1 is MDHEN and CDR2 is SYDVKM. The CDR3 nucleotides read TGTGCCAGCAGTTTGGCGTACGAGCAGTACTTC. Translated: CASSLAYEQYF. The entire variable domain, with the rest obtained from reference TRBV28 and TRBJ2-7, is as follows: DVKVTQSSRYLVKRTGEKVFLECVQDMDHENMFWYRQDPGLGLRLIYFSYDVKMKEKGDIPEGYSVSREKKERFSLILESASTNQTSMYLCASSLAYEQYFGPGTRLTVT.

V gene TRBV6-1 combines with J gene TRBJ1-5, with D unclear. This CDR3 spans 13 amino acids. CDR1 is MNHNS and CDR2 is SASEGT in the germline V gene. The V and J ends lost 4 bases and 4 bases respectively, with 8 bases between them. CDR3 bases: TGTGCCAGCAGTGGACACCATAATCAGCCCCAGCATTTT. As protein: CASSGHHNQPQHF.

J is TRBJ1-4 and V is TRBV25-1; a possible D gene is TRBD1 (5 bases). Trimming took off 1 base at V and 8 bases at J, with 17 bases between the two ends. Germline-derived CDR1 and CDR2 are MGHDK and SYGVNS. This CDR3 has 16 residues. The CDR3 here is CASSESSRGGKEKLFF. The DNA of the CDR3 is TGTGCCAGCAGTGAATCATCAAGGGGAGGAAAAGAAAAACTGTTTTTT. The full variable domain, its missing parts supplied by reference TRBV25-1 and TRBJ1-4, is EADIYQTPRYLVIGTGKKITLECSQTMGHDKMYWYQQDPGMELHLIHYSYGVNSTEKGDLSSESTVSRIRTEHFPLTLESARPSHTSQYLCASSESSRGGKEKLFFGSGTQLSVL.

This chain joins TRBV11-2 and TRBJ2-7; 12 bases fit TRBD2. The CDR3 sequence is 16 residues long. Unmatched junction bases numbered 13, after V lost 8 bases and J lost 5 bases. Per germline, CDR1 SGHAT and CDR2 FQNNGV. The CDR3 region is CASRRLAGGRGNEQYF. The CDR3, as DNA: TGTGCCAGCCGTAGGCTAGCGGGAGGGCGAGGGAACGAGCAGTACTTC.

V usage is TRBV12-5 and J usage is TRBJ2-7, with a possible D match to TRBD1 (5 bases). This CDR3 region has 12 residues. The V end was cut by 1 base, the J end by 4 bases, with 5 bases between. The germline V gene has CDR1 LGHNT and CDR2 FRNRAP. The CDR3 sequence is CASGLDRYEQYF. DNA for the CDR3: TGTGCTAGTGGTTTGGACAGGTACGAGCAGTACTTC.

The chain carries TRBV10-2 and TRBJ2-7; D ambiguous. Trimming took off 2 bases at V and 0 bases at J, with 8 bases between the two ends. The CDR3 contains 14 residues. From germline, CDR1 is WSHSY and CDR2 SAAADI. Here the CDR3 reads CASSEGFRSYEQYF. CDR3 sequence (DNA): TGCGCCAGCAGTGAGGGTTTCCGCTCCTACGAGCAGTACTTC.

This chain connects TRBV5-3 to TRBJ1-1; D gene ambiguous. TRBV5-3 is reported as an ORF; its role is uncertain. The CDR3 extends over 17 amino acids. V was shortened by 7 bases and J by 0 bases, with 22 bases between the two germline ends. The DNA of the CDR3 is TGTGCCAGATTCACAACTTTAGGGTTTGAGATGAACACTGAAGCTTTCTTT. Its protein product is CARFTTLGFEMNTEAFF.

The V and J genes are TRBV5-4 and TRBJ1-1; D not resolved. The CDR3 totals 14 residues. Trimming pared 0 bases from V and 2 bases from J, leaving 8 bases between. CDR1 SGHNT and CDR2 YYREEE come from the germline V gene (reference sequence). CDR3 in DNA: TGTGCCAGCAGCTTGGCCGGGATTAACACTGAAGCTTTCTTT. It is translated as CASSLAGINTEAFF.

This chain links TRBV27 with TRBJ2-7, with 11 positions matching TRBD1. CDR1 is MNHEY and CDR2 is SMNVEV in the germline V gene (reference sequence). V shed 2 bases, J shed 2 bases, and the junction held 2 bases outside the gene matches. CDR3 size: 15 residues. The CDR3 DNA sequence: TGTGCCAGCAGTTTAAAGGGACAGGGGGCCTACGAGCAGTACTTC. Translation gives CASSLKGQGAYEQYF.